This T cell receptor (beta chain) was recorded in a study of cytomegalovirus exposure and HLA in healthy donors. Study results and limitations: Investigators reported fewer than 200 TCR beta chains as tied to cytomegalovirus.

Both 60 Vbeta primers and 13 Jbeta primers went into the PCR. Clones were read by immunoSEQ multiplex PCR, and TCRdb kept only the in-frame ones, dropping some. The sample has about 110,000 clones; the top ten hold around 3.4%. About this clone: Its specificity is unknown.

Trimming pared 1 base from V and 2 bases from J, leaving 5 bases between. This CDR3 has 13 residues. Looked up from germline, CDR1 is SGHTA and CDR2 is FQGNSA. This sequence originates from a man younger than 40 in good health and CMV-seronegative. The chain has TRBV7-2 and TRBJ2-5; no clear D. What was sequenced was PBMCs. CDR3 nucleotides: TGTGCCAGCAGCTTAGGAGTTCAAGAGACCCAGTACTTC. The encoded protein is CASSLGVQETQYF.